This is a list of T cell receptor beta chains from one sample in a study of shared clonotypes between healthy human individuals. Profiled with immunoSEQ multiplex PCR; TCRdb holds only in-frame clones, not every one. The sample comprises about 1,500,000 clones, about 96% of which are singletons, and roughly 1.2% rests with the top ten. The specimen sequenced was naive CD4+ T cells sorted from blood. These receptors were obtained from a man aged 25 to 45 in good health. Both conserved end residues are part of each CDR3. The order of the fields is J gene, clone size, V gene, CDR3 length, D gene, CDR3 protein, CDR3 DNA. A D gene is named only where the DNA matches it firmly. Rows may omit the clone size; those that give it use once, few, many or a size class.

j_gene: TRBJ2-3
abundance: -
v_gene: TRBV30
len: 12
d_gene: -
CDR3aa: CAWSVLIDTQYF
CDR3nt: TGTGCCTGGAGTGTACTAATAGATACGCAGTATTTT

j_gene: TRBJ2-2
abundance: -
v_gene: TRBV11-3
len: 15
d_gene: TRBD2
CDR3aa: CASSFSGTNTGELFF
CDR3nt: TGTGCCAGCAGCTTTAGCGGGACGAACACCGGGGAGCTGTTTTTT

j_gene: TRBJ2-1
abundance: -
v_gene: TRBV25-1
len: 12
d_gene: -
CDR3aa: CASSEPWGEQFF
CDR3nt: TGTGCCAGCAGTGAACCTTGGGGTGAGCAGTTCTTC

j_gene: TRBJ2-7
abundance: -
v_gene: TRBV25-1
len: 17
d_gene: TRBD2
CDR3aa: CASRPGLAVMSSYEQYF
CDR3nt: TGTGCCAGCAGGCCGGGACTAGCGGTTATGAGCTCCTACGAGCAGTACTTC

j_gene: TRBJ1-1
abundance: once
v_gene: TRBV7-8
len: 14
d_gene: -
CDR3aa: CASSFSTMNTEAFF
CDR3nt: TGTGCCAGCAGCTTTAGCACCATGAACACTGAAGCTTTCTTT

j_gene: TRBJ2-5
abundance: once
v_gene: TRBV5-1
len: 16
d_gene: -
CDR3aa: CASSLGVARVGETQYF
CDR3nt: TGCGCCAGCAGCTTGGGGGTCGCCAGGGTAGGGGAGACCCAGTACTTC

j_gene: TRBJ1-4
abundance: -
v_gene: TRBV14
len: 13
d_gene: -
CDR3aa: CASSPLPGEKLFF
CDR3nt: TGTGCCAGCAGCCCGCTTCCCGGTGAAAAACTGTTTTTT

j_gene: TRBJ2-3
abundance: once
v_gene: TRBV7-2
len: 15
d_gene: TRBD2
CDR3aa: CASSLAAGFTDTQYF
CDR3nt: TGTGCCAGCAGCTTAGCAGCGGGATTCACAGATACGCAGTATTTT

j_gene: TRBJ2-1
abundance: -
v_gene: TRBV7-6
len: 20
d_gene: TRBD2
CDR3aa: CASSLVVLAGAPNSYNEQFF
CDR3nt: TGTGCCAGCAGCTTAGTCGTTCTAGCGGGAGCTCCGAACTCCTACAATGAGCAGTTCTTC

j_gene: TRBJ2-1
abundance: -
v_gene: TRBV11-3
len: 14
d_gene: TRBD2
CDR3aa: CASSFSGSYNEQFF
CDR3nt: TGTGCCAGCAGCTTTAGCGGGAGTTACAATGAGCAGTTCTTC

j_gene: TRBJ2-7
abundance: -
v_gene: TRBV29-1
len: 12
d_gene: -
CDR3aa: CSVEDTAYEQYF
CDR3nt: TGCAGCGTTGAGGACACAGCCTACGAGCAGTACTTC

j_gene: TRBJ2-5
abundance: few
v_gene: TRBV19
len: 13
d_gene: -
CDR3aa: CASRGGLRETQYF
CDR3nt: TGTGCCAGTAGAGGAGGGCTTCGGGAGACCCAGTACTTC

j_gene: TRBJ2-7
abundance: -
v_gene: TRBV19
len: 14
d_gene: TRBD2
CDR3aa: CASSMGTSGRVQYF
CDR3nt: TGTGCCAGTAGTATGGGGACTAGCGGCCGGGTGCAGTACTTC

j_gene: TRBJ2-7
abundance: -
v_gene: TRBV2
len: 13
d_gene: TRBD1
CDR3aa: CASSDRGRNEQYF
CDR3nt: TGTGCCAGCAGTGACAGGGGGCGGAACGAGCAGTACTTC

j_gene: TRBJ2-1
abundance: -
v_gene: TRBV18
len: 13
d_gene: -
CDR3aa: CASSPRSFNEQFF
CDR3nt: TGTGCCAGCTCACCGAGATCCTTTAATGAGCAGTTCTTC

j_gene: TRBJ2-1
abundance: -
v_gene: TRBV27
len: 19
d_gene: TRBD2
CDR3aa: CASSFGGLAGDGSYNEQFF
CDR3nt: TGTGCCAGCAGTTTCGGAGGACTAGCGGGGGACGGCTCCTACAATGAGCAGTTCTTC

j_gene: TRBJ2-7
abundance: -
v_gene: TRBV5-1
len: 16
d_gene: TRBD2
CDR3aa: CASSPDLGTRGYEQYF
CDR3nt: TGCGCCAGCAGCCCCGATCTCGGGACTAGGGGGTACGAGCAGTACTTC

j_gene: TRBJ1-5
abundance: -
v_gene: TRBV6-1
len: 13
d_gene: -
CDR3aa: CASSGRVNQPQHF
CDR3nt: TGTGCCAGCAGTGGCAGGGTCAATCAGCCCCAGCATTTT

j_gene: TRBJ2-7
abundance: -
v_gene: TRBV11-2
len: 12
d_gene: -
CDR3aa: CASSFTSYEQYF
CDR3nt: TGTGCCAGCAGCTTCACTAGCTACGAGCAGTACTTC

j_gene: TRBJ2-2
abundance: -
v_gene: TRBV7-8
len: 11
d_gene: -
CDR3aa: CASSTSGELFF
CDR3nt: TGTGCCAGCAGCACTAGTGGGGAGCTGTTTTTT

j_gene: TRBJ2-1
abundance: -
v_gene: TRBV4-1
len: 15
d_gene: TRBD1
CDR3aa: CASSQVGQGAHEQFF
CDR3nt: TGCGCCAGCAGCCAAGTGGGACAGGGGGCACATGAGCAGTTCTTC

j_gene: TRBJ2-5
abundance: -
v_gene: TRBV14
len: 14
d_gene: -
CDR3aa: CASSLKTGPGTQYF
CDR3nt: TGTGCCAGCAGCTTGAAGACAGGCCCCGGGACCCAGTACTTC

j_gene: TRBJ2-5
abundance: -
v_gene: TRBV5-8
len: 16
d_gene: TRBD2
CDR3aa: CASSLGLAGVEETQYF
CDR3nt: TGTGCCAGCAGCTTGGGGCTAGCGGGAGTGGAAGAGACCCAGTACTTC

j_gene: TRBJ2-7
abundance: -
v_gene: TRBV7-6
len: 13
d_gene: -
CDR3aa: CASSLGVGVEQYF
CDR3nt: TGTGCCAGCAGCTTAGGGGTTGGGGTGGAGCAGTACTTC

j_gene: TRBJ2-7
abundance: -
v_gene: TRBV7-9
len: 12
d_gene: -
CDR3aa: CASSRTGREQYF
CDR3nt: TGTGCCAGCAGCAGAACAGGGAGGGAGCAGTACTTC

j_gene: TRBJ1-2
abundance: -
v_gene: TRBV9
len: 16
d_gene: -
CDR3aa: CASSVARGSREDGYTF
CDR3nt: TGTGCCAGCAGCGTAGCTAGGGGCTCGAGGGAGGATGGCTACACCTTC

j_gene: TRBJ2-5
abundance: -
v_gene: TRBV2
len: 14
d_gene: -
CDR3aa: CASNPQGSQETQYF
CDR3nt: TGTGCCAGCAATCCTCAGGGTTCCCAAGAGACCCAGTACTTC

j_gene: TRBJ2-2
abundance: -
v_gene: TRBV5-1
len: 13
d_gene: -
CDR3aa: CASSLEHIGELFF
CDR3nt: TGCGCCAGCAGCTTGGAGCATATCGGGGAGCTGTTTTTT

j_gene: TRBJ2-3
abundance: -
v_gene: TRBV29-1
len: 15
d_gene: -
CDR3aa: CSTSLGGISTDTQYF
CDR3nt: TGCAGCACCTCCCTCGGGGGAATAAGCACAGATACGCAGTATTTT

j_gene: TRBJ1-5
abundance: -
v_gene: TRBV28
len: 16
d_gene: -
CDR3aa: CASSPTGGDSNQPQHF
CDR3nt: TGTGCCAGCAGTCCGACAGGCGGAGATAGCAATCAGCCCCAGCATTTT

j_gene: TRBJ2-7
abundance: -
v_gene: TRBV7-6
len: 21
d_gene: TRBD2
CDR3aa: CASSLEVLAGGSGEISYEQYF
CDR3nt: TGTGCCAGCAGCTTAGAAGTTCTAGCGGGGGGTAGCGGGGAGATCTCCTACGAGCAGTACTTC

j_gene: TRBJ2-5
abundance: -
v_gene: TRBV18
len: 14
d_gene: -
CDR3aa: CASSPPNRQETQYF
CDR3nt: TGTGCCAGCTCACCACCAAACAGGCAAGAGACCCAGTACTTC

j_gene: TRBJ2-1
abundance: -
v_gene: TRBV6-4
len: 14
d_gene: TRBD1
CDR3aa: CASSLQGIGDEQFF
CDR3nt: TGTGCCAGCAGCCTACAGGGGATTGGGGATGAGCAGTTCTTC

j_gene: TRBJ1-2
abundance: -
v_gene: TRBV5-5
len: 14
d_gene: -
CDR3aa: CASSPSGGPYGYTF
CDR3nt: TGTGCCAGCAGCCCATCGGGGGGGCCCTATGGCTACACCTTC

j_gene: TRBJ1-1
abundance: once
v_gene: TRBV5-1
len: 15
d_gene: TRBD1
CDR3aa: CASSSDRGLWGEAFF
CDR3nt: TGCGCCAGCAGCTCGGACAGGGGGCTTTGGGGTGAAGCTTTCTTT

j_gene: TRBJ2-5
abundance: once
v_gene: TRBV29-1
len: 13
d_gene: TRBD2
CDR3aa: CSVVTSGQETQYF
CDR3nt: TGCAGCGTTGTTACTAGCGGACAAGAGACCCAGTACTTC